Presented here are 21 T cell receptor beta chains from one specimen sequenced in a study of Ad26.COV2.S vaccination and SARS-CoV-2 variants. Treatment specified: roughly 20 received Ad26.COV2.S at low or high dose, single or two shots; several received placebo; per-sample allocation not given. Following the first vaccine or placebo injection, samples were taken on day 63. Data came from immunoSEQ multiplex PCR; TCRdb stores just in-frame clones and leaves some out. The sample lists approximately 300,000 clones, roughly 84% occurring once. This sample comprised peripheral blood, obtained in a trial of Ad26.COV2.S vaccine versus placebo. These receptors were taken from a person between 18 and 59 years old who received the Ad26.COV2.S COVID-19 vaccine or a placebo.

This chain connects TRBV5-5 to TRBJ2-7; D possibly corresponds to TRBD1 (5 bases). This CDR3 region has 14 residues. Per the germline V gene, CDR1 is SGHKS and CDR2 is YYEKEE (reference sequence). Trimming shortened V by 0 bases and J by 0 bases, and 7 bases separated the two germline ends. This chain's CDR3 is CASSLEGISYEQYF. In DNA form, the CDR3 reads TGTGCCAGCAGCTTGGAGGGGATCTCCTACGAGCAGTACTTC.

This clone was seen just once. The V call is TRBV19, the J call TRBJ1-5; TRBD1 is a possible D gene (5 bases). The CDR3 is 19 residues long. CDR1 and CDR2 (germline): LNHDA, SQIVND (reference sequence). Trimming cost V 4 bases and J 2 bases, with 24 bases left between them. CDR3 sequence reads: CASSTQTATTAWGNQPQHF. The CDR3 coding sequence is TGTGCCAGTAGTACCCAGACAGCGACGACGGCTTGGGGCAATCAGCCCCAGCATTTT.

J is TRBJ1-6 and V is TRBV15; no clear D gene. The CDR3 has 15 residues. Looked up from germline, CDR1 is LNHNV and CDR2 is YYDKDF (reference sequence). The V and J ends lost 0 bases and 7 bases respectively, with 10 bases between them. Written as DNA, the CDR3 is TGTGCCACCAGCAGAGATCTGCCTGGGAATTCACCCCTCCACTTT. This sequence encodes CATSRDLPGNSPLHF.

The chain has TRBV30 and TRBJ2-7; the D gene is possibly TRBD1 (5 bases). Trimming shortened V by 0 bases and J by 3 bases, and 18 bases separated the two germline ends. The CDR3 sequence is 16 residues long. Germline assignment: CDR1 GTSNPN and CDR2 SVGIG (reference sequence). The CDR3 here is CAWSVHVGRELYEQYF. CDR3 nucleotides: TGTGCCTGGAGTGTACACGTGGGGCGAGAACTCTACGAGCAGTACTTC.

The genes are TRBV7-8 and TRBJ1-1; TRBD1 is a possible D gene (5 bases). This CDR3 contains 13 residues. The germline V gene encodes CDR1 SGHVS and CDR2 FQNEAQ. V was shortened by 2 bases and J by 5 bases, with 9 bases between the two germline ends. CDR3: CASSLRGETEAFF. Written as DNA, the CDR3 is TGTGCCAGCAGCTTAAGAGGGGAGACTGAAGCTTTCTTT. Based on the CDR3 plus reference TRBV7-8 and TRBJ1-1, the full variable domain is GAGVSQSPRYKVAKRGQDVALRCDPISGHVSLFWYQQALGQGPEFLTYFQNEAQLDKSGLPSDRFFAERPEGSVSTLKIQRTQQEDSAVYLCASSLRGETEAFFGQGTRLTVV.

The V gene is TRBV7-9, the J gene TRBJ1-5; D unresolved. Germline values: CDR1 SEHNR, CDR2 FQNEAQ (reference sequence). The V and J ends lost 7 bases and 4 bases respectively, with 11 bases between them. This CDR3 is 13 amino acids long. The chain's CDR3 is CASTPGDNQPQHF. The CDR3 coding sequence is TGTGCCAGCACCCCGGGCGATAATCAGCCCCAGCATTTT.

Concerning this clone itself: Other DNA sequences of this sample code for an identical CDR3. CDR3 amino acids: CATSRAGGNTDTQYF. Written as DNA, the CDR3 is TGTGCCACCAGCAGGGCAGGGGGCAATACAGATACGCAGTATTTT. This rearrangement joins TRBV15 to TRBJ2-3; 8 positions match TRBD1. The CDR3 is 15 residues long. V trimming: 3 bases; J trimming: 3 bases; junction bases outside the gene matches: 5. Germline CDR1 reads LNHNV; CDR2 reads YYDKDF (reference sequence).

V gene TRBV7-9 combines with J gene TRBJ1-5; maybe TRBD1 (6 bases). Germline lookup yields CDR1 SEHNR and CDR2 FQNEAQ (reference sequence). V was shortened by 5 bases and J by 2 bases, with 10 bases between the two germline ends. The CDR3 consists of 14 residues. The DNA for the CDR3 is TGTGCCAGCAGCCCGACAGGAGGCAATCAGCCCCAGCATTTT. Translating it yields CASSPTGGNQPQHF.

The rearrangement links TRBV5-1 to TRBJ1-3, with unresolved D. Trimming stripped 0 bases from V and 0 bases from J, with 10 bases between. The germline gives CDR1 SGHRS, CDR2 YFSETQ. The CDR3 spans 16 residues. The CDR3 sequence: CASSLVLQPSGNTIYF. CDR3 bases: TGCGCCAGCAGCTTGGTTCTGCAACCCTCTGGAAACACCATATATTTT.

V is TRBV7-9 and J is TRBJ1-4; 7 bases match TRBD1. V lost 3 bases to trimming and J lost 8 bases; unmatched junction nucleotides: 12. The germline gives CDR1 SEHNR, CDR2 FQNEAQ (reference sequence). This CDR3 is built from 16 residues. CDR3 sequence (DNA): TGTGCCAGCAGCTTTAACACAGACAGGGTGCGGGAAAAACTGTTTTTT. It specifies CASSFNTDRVREKLFF. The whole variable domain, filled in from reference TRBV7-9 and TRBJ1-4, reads DTGVSQNPRHKITKRGQNVTFRCDPISEHNRLYWYRQTLGQGPEFLTYFQNEAQLEKSRLLSDRFSAERPKGSFSTLEIQRTEQGDSAMYLCASSFNTDRVREKLFFGSGTQLSVL.

The DNA for the CDR3 is TGTGCCTGGAAAGGACAGGGGGCCGGCGGGGAGCTGTTTTTT. As protein: CAWKGQGAGGELFF. This chain uses TRBV30 with TRBJ2-2; 11 bases map to TRBD1. V was pared by 4 bases and J by 7 bases, with 5 bases of the junction left unmatched. The CDR3 extends over 14 amino acids. CDR1 and CDR2 (germline): GTSNPN, SVGIG (reference sequence).

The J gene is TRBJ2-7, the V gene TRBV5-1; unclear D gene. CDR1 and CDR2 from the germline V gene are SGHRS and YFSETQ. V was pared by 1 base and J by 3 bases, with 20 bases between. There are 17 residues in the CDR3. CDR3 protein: CASSLSWVGSPFYEQYF. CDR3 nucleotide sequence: TGCGCCAGCAGCTTGTCGTGGGTCGGCAGCCCCTTCTACGAGCAGTACTTC.

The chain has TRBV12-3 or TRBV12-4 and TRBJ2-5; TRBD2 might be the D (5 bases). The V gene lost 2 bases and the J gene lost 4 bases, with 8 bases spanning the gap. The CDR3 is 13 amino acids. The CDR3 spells CASSLYRGETQYF. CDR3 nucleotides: TGTGCCAGCAGTTTATACCGGGGAGAGACCCAGTACTTC.

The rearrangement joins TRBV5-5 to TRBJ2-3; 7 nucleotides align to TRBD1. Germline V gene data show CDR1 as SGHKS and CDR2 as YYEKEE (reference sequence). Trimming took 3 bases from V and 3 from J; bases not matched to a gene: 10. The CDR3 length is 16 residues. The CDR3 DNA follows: TGTGCCAGCAGCTACCGACAGGGTTTACGAACAGATACGCAGTATTTT. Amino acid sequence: CASSYRQGLRTDTQYF.

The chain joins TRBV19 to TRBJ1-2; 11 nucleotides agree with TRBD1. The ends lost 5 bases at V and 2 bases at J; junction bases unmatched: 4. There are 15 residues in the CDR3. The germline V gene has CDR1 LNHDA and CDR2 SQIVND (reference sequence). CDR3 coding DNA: TGTGCCAGTAGTGCCTGGACAGGGGGCAACTATGGCTACACCTTC. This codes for CASSAWTGGNYGYTF.

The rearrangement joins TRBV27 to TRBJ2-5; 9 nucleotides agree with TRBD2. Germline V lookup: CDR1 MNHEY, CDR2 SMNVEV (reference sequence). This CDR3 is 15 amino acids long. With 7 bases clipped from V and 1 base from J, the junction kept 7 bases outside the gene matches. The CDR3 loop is CASNSGGGAQETQYF. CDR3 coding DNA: TGTGCCAGCAACTCGGGCGGGGGGGCCCAAGAGACCCAGTACTTC.

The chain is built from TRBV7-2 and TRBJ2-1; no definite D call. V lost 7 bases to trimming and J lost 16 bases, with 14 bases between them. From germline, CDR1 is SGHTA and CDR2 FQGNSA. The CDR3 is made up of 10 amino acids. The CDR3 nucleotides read TGTGCCAGCAAATTGGACCTAACATTCTTC. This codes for CASKLDLTFF.

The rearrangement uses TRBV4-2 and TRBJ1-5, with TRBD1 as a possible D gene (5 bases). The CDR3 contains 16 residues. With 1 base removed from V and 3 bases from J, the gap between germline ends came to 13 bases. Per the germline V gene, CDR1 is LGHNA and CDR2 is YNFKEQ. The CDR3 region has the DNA TGTGCCAGCAGCCAAGCTACGGGACCGTCCAATCAGCCCCAGCATTTT. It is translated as CASSQATGPSNQPQHF.

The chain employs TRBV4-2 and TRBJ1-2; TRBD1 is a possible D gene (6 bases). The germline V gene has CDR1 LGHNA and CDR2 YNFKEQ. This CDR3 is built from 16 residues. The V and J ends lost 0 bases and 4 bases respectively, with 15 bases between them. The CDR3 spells CASSQEQGQGFYGYTF. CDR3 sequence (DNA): TGTGCCAGCAGCCAAGAGCAGGGGCAGGGCTTCTATGGCTACACCTTC.

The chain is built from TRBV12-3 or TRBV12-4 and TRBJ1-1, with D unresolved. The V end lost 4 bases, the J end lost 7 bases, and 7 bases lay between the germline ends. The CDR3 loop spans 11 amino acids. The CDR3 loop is CASSSQIEAFF. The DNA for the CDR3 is TGTGCCAGCAGTTCGCAGATTGAAGCTTTCTTT.

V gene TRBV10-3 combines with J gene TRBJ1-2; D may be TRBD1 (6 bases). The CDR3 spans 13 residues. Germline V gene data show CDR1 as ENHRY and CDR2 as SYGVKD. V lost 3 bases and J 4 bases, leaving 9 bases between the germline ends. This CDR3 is CAISERGGYGYTF. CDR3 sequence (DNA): TGTGCCATCAGTGAAAGGGGGGGCTATGGCTACACCTTC.